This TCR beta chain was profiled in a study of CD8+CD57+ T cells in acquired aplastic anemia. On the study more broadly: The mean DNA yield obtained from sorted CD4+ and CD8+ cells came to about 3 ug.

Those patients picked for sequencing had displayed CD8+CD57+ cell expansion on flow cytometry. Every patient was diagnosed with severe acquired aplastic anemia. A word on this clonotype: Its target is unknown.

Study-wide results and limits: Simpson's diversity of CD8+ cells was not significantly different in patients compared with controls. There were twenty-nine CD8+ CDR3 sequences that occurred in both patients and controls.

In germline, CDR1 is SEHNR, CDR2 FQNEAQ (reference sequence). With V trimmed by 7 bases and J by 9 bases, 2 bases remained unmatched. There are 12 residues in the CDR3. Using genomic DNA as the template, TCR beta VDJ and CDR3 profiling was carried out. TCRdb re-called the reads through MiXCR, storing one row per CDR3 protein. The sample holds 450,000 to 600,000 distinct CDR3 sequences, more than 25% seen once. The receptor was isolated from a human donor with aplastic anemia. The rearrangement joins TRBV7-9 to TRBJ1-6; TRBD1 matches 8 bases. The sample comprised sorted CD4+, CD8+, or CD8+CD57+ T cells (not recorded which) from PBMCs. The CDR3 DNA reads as TGTGCCAGCAATACAGGGGGTTCACCCCTCCACTTT. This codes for CASNTGGSPLHF. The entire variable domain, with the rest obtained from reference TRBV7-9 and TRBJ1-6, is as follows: DTGVSQNPRHKITKRGQNVTFRCDPISEHNRLYWYRQTLGQGPEFLTYFQNEAQLEKSRLLSDRFSAERPKGSFSTLEIQRTEQGDSAMYLCASNTGGSPLHFGNGTRLTVT.